Included here is one T cell receptor (beta chain) sequence, with context. The data are from a study of control samples from healthy donors and cancer patients. TCRdb keeps only in-frame clones here, not all; method: immunoSEQ multiplex PCR. The sample includes 35,000 to 55,000 clones, 80% to 90% of them seen just once. Sequenced input: PBMCs. The origin of this receptor is a woman in her sixties with lung cancer.

The CDR3 region has the DNA TGCGCCAGCAGCTCGTGGGATGAGCAGTTCTTC. This sequence encodes CASSSWDEQFF. The chain joins TRBV5-1 to TRBJ2-1; D is unclear. The germline V and J ends were trimmed by 3 bases and 8 bases, with 6 bases remaining between them. The CDR3 is made up of 11 amino acids. Germline V CDR1 and CDR2: SGHRS, YFSETQ.